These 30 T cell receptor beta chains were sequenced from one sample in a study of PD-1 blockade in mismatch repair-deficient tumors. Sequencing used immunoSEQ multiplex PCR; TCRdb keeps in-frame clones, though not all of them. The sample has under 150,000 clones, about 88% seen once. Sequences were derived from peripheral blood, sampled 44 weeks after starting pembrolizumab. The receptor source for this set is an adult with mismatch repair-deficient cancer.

The CDR3 nucleotides are TGTGCCAGCAGCCCCATGGAACAGTCCCACGAGCAGTACTTC. Encoded protein: CASSPMEQSHEQYF. The chain employs TRBV5-4 and TRBJ2-7; D gene unclear. There are 14 residues in the CDR3. Germline loops: CDR1 SGHNT, CDR2 YYREEE (reference sequence). The V end was cut by 4 bases, the J end by 5 bases, with 16 bases between.

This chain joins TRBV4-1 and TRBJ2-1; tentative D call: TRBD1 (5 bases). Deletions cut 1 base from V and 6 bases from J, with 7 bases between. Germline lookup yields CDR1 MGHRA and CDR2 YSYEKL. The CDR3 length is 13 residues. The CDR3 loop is CASSQVRGNEQFF. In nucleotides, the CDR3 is TGCGCCAGCAGCCAAGTAAGGGGCAATGAGCAGTTCTTC.

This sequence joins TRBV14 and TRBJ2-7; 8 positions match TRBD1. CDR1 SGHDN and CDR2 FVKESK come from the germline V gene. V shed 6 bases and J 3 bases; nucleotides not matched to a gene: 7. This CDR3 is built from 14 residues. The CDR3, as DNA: TGTGCCAGCAGTCCGGGACAGGTCTTCTACGAGCAGTACTTC. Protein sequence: CASSPGQVFYEQYF.

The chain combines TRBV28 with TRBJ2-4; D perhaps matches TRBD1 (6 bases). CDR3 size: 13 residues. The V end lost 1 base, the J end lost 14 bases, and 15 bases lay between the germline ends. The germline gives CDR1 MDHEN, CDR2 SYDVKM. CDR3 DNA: TGTGCCAGCAGTTTATACCTCATGGGGGCCAAGTACTTC. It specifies CASSLYLMGAKYF.

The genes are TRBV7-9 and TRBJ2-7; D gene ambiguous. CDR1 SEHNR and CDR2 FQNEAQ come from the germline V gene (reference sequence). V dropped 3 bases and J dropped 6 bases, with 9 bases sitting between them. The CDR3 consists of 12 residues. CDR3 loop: CASSFRSGEQYF. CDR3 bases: TGTGCCAGCAGCTTTAGGTCGGGCGAGCAGTACTTC. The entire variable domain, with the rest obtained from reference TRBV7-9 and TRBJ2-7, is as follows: DTGVSQNPRHKITKRGQNVTFRCDPISEHNRLYWYRQTLGQGPEFLTYFQNEAQLEKSRLLSDRFSAERPKGSFSTLEIQRTEQGDSAMYLCASSFRSGEQYFGPGTRLTVT.

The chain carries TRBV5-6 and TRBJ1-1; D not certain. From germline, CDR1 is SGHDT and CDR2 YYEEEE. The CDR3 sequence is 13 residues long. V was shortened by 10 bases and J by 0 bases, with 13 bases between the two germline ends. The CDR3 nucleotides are TGTGCCGGGTGGGCCAGCATGAACACTGAAGCTTTCTTT. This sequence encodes CAGWASMNTEAFF.

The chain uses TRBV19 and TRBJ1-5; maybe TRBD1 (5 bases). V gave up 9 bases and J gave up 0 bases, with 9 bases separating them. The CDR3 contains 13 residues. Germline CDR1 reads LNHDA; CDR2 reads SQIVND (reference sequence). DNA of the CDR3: TGTGCCAGCGTAGGGGATAGCAATCAGCCCCAGCATTTT. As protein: CASVGDSNQPQHF.

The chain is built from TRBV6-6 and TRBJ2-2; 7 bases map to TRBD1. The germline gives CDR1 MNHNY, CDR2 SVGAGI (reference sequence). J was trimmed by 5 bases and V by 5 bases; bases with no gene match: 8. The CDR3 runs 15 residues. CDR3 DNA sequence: TGTGCCAGCAGTCTACAGGGGACCACTACCGGGGAGCTGTTTTTT. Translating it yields CASSLQGTTTGELFF.

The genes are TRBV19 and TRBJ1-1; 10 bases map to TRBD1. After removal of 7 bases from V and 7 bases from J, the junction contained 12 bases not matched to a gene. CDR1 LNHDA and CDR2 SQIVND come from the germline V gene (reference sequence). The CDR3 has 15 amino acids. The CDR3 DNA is TGTGCCAGTACTGATCACCGGGACAGGGGAATTGAAGCTTTCTTT. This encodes CASTDHRDRGIEAFF.

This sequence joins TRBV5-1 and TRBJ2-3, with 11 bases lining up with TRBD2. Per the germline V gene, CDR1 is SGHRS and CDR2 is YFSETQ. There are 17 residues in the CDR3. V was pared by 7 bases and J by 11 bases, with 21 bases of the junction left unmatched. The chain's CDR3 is CASSGVGASGRLFGQYF. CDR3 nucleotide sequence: TGCGCCAGCTCCGGAGTTGGGGCTAGCGGGAGGTTATTTGGGCAGTATTTT.

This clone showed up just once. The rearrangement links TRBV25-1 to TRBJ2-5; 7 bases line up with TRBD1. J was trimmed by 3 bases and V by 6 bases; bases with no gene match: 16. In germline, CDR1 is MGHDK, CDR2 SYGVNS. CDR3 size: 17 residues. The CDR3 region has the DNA TGTGCCAGCAGGGGGCGGCAGGGGGTTTCACTCAAAGAGACCCAGTACTTC. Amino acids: CASRGRQGVSLKETQYF.

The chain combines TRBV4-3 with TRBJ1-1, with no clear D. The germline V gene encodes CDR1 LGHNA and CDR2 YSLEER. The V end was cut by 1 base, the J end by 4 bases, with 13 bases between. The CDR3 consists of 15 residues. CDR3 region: CASSQVVGSPTEAFF. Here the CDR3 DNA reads TGCGCCAGCAGCCAAGTAGTAGGGTCTCCCACTGAAGCTTTCTTT.

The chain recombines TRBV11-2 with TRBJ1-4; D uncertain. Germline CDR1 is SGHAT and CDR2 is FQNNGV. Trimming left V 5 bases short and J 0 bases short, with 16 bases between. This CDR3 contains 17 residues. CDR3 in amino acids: CASSTGVVPATNEKLFF. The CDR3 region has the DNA TGTGCCAGCAGCACCGGGGTAGTACCTGCAACTAATGAAAAACTGTTTTTT.

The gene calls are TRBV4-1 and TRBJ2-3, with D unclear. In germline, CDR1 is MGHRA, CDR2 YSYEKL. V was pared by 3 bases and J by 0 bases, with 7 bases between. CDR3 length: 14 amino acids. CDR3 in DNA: TGCGCCAGCAGCCACCAGAGGAGCACAGATACGCAGTATTTT. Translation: CASSHQRSTDTQYF.

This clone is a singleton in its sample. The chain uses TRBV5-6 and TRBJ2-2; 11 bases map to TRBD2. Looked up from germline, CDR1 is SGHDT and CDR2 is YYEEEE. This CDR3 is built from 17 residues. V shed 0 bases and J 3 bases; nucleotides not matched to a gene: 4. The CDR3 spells CASSLGTSGSHTGELFF. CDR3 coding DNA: TGTGCCAGCAGCTTGGGTACTAGCGGGAGTCACACCGGGGAGCTGTTTTTT.

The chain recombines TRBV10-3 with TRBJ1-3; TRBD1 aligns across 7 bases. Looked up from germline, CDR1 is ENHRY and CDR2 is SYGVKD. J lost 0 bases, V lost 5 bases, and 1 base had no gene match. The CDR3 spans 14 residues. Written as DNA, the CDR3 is TGTGCCATCAGTTGGGACAGCTCTGGAAACACCATATATTTT. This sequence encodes CAISWDSSGNTIYF.

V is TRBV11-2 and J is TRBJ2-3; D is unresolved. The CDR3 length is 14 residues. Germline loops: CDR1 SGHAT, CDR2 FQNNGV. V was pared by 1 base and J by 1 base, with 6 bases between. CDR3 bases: TGTGCCAGCAGCTTAGGCGGCCGCACAGATACGCAGTATTTT. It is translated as CASSLGGRTDTQYF.

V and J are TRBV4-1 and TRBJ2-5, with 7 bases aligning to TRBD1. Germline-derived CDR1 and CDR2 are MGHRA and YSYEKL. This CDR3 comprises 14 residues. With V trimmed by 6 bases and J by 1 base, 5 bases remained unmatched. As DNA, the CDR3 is TGCGCCAGCAGATCACGACAGGGCCAAGAGACCCAGTACTTC. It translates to CASRSRQGQETQYF.

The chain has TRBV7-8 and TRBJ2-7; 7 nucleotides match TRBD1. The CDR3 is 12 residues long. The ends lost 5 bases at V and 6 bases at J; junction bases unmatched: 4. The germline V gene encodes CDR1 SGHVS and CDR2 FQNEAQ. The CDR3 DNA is TGTGCCAGCAGCCCCCGGGACAGCGAGCAGTACTTC. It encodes CASSPRDSEQYF.

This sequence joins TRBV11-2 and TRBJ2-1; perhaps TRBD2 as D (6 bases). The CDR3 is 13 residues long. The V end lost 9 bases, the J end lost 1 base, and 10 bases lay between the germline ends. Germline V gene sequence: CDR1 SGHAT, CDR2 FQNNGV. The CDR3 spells CASQTSSYNEQFF. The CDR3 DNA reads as TGTGCCAGTCAGACTAGTTCCTACAATGAGCAGTTCTTC.

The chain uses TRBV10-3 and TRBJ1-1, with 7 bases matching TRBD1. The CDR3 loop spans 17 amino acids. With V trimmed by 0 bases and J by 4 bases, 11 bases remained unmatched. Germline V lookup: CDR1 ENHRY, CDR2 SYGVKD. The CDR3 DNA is TGTGCCATCAGTGAGTCGAGGGGGCGATTTTGGGGCACTGAAGCTTTCTTT. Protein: CAISESRGRFWGTEAFF.

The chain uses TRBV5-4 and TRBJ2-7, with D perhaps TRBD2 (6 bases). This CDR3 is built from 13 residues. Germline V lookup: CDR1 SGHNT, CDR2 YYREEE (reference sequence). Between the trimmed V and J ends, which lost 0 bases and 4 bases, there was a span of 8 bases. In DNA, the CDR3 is TGTGCCAGCAGCTTGGGACTAGAGTACGAGCAGTACTTC. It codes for CASSLGLEYEQYF.

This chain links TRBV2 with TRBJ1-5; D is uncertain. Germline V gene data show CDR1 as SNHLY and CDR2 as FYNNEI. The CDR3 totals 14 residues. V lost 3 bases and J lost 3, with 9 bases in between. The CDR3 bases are TGTGCCAGCAGTGAGGAGGGATACAATCAGCCCCAGCATTTT. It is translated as CASSEEGYNQPQHF.

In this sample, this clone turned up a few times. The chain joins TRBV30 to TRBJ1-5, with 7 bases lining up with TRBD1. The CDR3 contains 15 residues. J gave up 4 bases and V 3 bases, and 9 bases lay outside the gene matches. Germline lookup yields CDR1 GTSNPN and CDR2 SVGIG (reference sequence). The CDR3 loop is CAWSEHRDRNQPQHF. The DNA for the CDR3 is TGTGCCTGGAGCGAACACCGGGACAGAAATCAGCCCCAGCATTTT. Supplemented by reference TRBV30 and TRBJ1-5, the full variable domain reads SQTIHQWPATLVQPVGSPLSLECTVEGTSNPNLYWYRQAAGRGLQLLFYSVGIGQISSEVPQNLSASRPQDRQFILSSKKLLLSDSGFYLCAWSEHRDRNQPQHFGDGTRLSIL.

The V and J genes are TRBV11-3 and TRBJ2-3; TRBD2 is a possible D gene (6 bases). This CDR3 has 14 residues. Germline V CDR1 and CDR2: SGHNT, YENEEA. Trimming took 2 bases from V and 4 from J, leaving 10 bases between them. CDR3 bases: TGTGCCAGCAGCTTAAGCCTAGCGTCAGATACGCAGTATTTT. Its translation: CASSLSLASDTQYF.

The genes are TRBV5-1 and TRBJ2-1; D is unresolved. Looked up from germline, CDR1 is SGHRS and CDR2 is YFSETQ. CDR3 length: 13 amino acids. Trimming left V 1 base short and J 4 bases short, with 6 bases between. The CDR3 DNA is TGCGCCAGCAGCTTGACGGGTTACAATGAGCAGTTCTTC. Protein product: CASSLTGYNEQFF.

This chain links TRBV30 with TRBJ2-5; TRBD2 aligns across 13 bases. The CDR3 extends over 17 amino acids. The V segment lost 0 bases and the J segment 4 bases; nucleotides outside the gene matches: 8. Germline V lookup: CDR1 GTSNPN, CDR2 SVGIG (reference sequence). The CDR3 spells CAWSVTGLAGASETQYF. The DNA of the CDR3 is TGTGCCTGGAGTGTAACTGGACTAGCGGGAGCCTCAGAGACCCAGTACTTC.

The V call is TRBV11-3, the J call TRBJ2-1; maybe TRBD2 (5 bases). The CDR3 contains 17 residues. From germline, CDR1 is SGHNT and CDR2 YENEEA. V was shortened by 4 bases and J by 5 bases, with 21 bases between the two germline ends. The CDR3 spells CASSSGPGLVGDNEQFF. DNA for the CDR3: TGTGCCAGCAGCTCCGGCCCTGGGCTAGTCGGGGACAATGAGCAGTTCTTC.

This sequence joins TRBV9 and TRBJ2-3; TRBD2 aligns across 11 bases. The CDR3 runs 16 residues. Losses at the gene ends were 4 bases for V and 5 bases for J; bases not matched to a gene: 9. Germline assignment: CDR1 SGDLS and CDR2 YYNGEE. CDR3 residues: CASSPQLAGAGDTQYF. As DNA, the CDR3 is TGTGCCAGCAGCCCACAACTAGCGGGAGCTGGAGATACGCAGTATTTT. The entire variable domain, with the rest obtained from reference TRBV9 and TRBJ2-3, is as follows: DSGVTQTPKHLITATGQRVTLRCSPRSGDLSVYWYQQSLDQGLQFLIQYYNGEERAKGNILERFSAQQFPDLHSELNLSSLELGDSALYFCASSPQLAGAGDTQYFGPGTRLTVL.

DNA for the CDR3: TGTGCCTGGAGTGGGGGGGTTACCCCAATCAGGGCCCAGCATTTT. It yields the protein CAWSGGVTPIRAQHF. J is TRBJ1-5 and V is TRBV30; a possible D gene is TRBD1 (5 bases). Trimming pared 1 base from V and 11 bases from J, leaving 21 bases between. This CDR3 has 15 residues. The germline V gene has CDR1 GTSNPN and CDR2 SVGIG (reference sequence).